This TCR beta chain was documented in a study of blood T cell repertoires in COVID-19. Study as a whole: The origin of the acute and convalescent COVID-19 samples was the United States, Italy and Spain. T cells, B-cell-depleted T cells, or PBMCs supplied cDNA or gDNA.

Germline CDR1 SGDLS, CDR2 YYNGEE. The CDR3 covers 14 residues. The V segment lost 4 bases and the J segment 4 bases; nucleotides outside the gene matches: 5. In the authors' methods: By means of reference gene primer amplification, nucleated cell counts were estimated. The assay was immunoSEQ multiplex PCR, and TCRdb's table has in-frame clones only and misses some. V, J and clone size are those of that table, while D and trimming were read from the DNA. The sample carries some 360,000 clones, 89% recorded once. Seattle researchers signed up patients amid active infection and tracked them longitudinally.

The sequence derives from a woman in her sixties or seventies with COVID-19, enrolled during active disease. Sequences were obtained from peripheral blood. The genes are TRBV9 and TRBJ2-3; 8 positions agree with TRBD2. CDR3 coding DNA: TGTGCCAGCAGCTTGGGACTAGATGCAGATACGCAGTATTTT. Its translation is CASSLGLDADTQYF.